These T cell receptor beta chains were read from a single sample in a study of T-cell reconstitution after alpha-beta-depleted transplantation in children. TCRdb called the PCR reads again in MiXCR, with one record for every CDR3 protein. The data show more than 85,000 distinct CDR3 sequences, around 10% seen once. The input for sequencing was PBMCs from the stem cell graft donor, taken from the stem cell graft. Receptors originate from a human donor who donated a stem cell graft to a child with acute lymphoblastic leukemia. Both conserved end residues are part of each CDR3. D genes are given only for firm matches. Size tells how often a clone was seen (once, few, many) or the class of an expanded clone, and some rows leave it out.

v_gene: TRBV29-1; j_gene: TRBJ2-7; d_gene: .; abundance: many; CDR3nt: TGCAGCGGTTCGGACCATTACGAGCAGTACTTC; CDR3aa: CSGSDHYEQYF
v_gene: TRBV6-1; j_gene: TRBJ2-5; d_gene: .; abundance: many; CDR3nt: TGTGCCAGCAGTGGGGACTTCCAAGAGACCCAGTACTTC; CDR3aa: CASSGDFQETQYF
v_gene: TRBV15; j_gene: TRBJ2-4; d_gene: TRBD1; abundance: many; CDR3nt: TGTGCCACCAGCAGAGGAGGACAGGGGGCAGTGATCGGGAGAGGAAACATTCAGTACTTC; CDR3aa: CATSRGGQGAVIGRGNIQYF
v_gene: TRBV29-1; j_gene: TRBJ2-2; d_gene: .; abundance: many; CDR3nt: TGCAGCGTTGAGAAGGTTGGCGGGGAGCTGTTTTTT; CDR3aa: CSVEKVGGELFF
v_gene: TRBV9; j_gene: TRBJ2-7; d_gene: .; abundance: many; CDR3nt: TGTGCCAGCAGCGTAGTGGCAGACCCGTTAGGCGAGCAGTACTTC; CDR3aa: CASSVVADPLGEQYF
v_gene: TRBV3-1; j_gene: TRBJ1-5; d_gene: .; abundance: .; CDR3nt: TGTGCCAGCAGCCATGGTCCGGGCAGGTCGGGCAATCAGCCCCAGCATTTT; CDR3aa: CASSHGPGRSGNQPQHF
v_gene: TRBV20-1; j_gene: TRBJ2-7; d_gene: TRBD2; abundance: many; CDR3nt: TGCAGTGCGAGGACTAGCGGTTTAAACTACGAGCAGTACTTC; CDR3aa: CSARTSGLNYEQYF
v_gene: TRBV7-9; j_gene: TRBJ2-3; d_gene: TRBD2; abundance: many; CDR3nt: TGTGCCAGCAGCTCTGAGACTAGCGGGGCCACAGATACGCAGTATTTT; CDR3aa: CASSSETSGATDTQYF
v_gene: TRBV9; j_gene: TRBJ2-3; d_gene: .; abundance: many; CDR3nt: TGTGCCAGCAGCGTATATTCTGCTAGCACAGATACGCAGTATTTT; CDR3aa: CASSVYSASTDTQYF
v_gene: TRBV30; j_gene: TRBJ1-2; d_gene: .; abundance: many; CDR3nt: TGTGCCTGGAGTGGAACCAGGTTAGGTGGCTACACCTTC; CDR3aa: CAWSGTRLGGYTF